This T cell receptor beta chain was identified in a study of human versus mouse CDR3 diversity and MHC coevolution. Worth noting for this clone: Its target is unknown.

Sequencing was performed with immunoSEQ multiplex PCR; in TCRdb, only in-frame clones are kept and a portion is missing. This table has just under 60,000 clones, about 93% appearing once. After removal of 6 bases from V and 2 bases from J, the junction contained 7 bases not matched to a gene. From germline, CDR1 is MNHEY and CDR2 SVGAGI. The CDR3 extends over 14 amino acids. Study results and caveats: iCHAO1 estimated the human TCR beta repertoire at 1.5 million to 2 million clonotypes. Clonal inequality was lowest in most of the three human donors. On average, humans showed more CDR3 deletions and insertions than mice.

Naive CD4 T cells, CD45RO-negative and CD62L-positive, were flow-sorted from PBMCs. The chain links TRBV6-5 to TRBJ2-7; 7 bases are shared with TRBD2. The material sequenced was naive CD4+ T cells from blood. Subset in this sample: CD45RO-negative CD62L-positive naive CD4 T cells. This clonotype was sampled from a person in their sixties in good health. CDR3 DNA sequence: TGTGCCAGCAGGACCCGGGAGGCCCCCTACGAGCAGTACTTC. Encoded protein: CASRTREAPYEQYF.